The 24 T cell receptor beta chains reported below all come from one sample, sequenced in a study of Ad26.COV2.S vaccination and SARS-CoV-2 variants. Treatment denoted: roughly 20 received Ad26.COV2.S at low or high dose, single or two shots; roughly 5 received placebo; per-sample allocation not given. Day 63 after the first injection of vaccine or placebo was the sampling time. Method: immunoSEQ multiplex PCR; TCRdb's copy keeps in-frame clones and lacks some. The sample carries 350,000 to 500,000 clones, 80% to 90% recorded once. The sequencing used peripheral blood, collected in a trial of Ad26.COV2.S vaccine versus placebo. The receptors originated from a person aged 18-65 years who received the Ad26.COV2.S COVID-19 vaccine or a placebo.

DNA of the CDR3: TGTGCCAGCAGTAGGACAGGGGGTCGTCAGCCCCAGCATTTT. It codes for CASSRTGGRQPQHF. The chain has TRBV6-5 and TRBJ1-5, with 10 bases that match TRBD1. V trimming: 5 bases; J trimming: 6 bases; junction bases outside the gene matches: 4. Per the germline V gene, CDR1 is MNHEY and CDR2 is SVGAGI. The CDR3 runs 14 residues.

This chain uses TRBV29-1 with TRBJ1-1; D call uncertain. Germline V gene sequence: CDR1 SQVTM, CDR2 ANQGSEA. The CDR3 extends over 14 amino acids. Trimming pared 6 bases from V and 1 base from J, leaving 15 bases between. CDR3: CSVGRGTENTEAFF. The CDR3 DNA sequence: TGCAGCGTAGGCCGCGGCACTGAGAACACTGAAGCTTTCTTT.

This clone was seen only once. DNA of the CDR3: TGCGCCAGCAGCTGGGACAGGTCCGCTAGCACAGATACGCAGTATTTT. Translated: CASSWDRSASTDTQYF. This chain joins TRBV5-1 and TRBJ2-3; 8 nucleotides line up with TRBD1. Germline V CDR1 and CDR2: SGHRS, YFSETQ. J was trimmed by 0 bases and V by 3 bases; bases with no gene match: 6. The CDR3 extends over 16 amino acids.

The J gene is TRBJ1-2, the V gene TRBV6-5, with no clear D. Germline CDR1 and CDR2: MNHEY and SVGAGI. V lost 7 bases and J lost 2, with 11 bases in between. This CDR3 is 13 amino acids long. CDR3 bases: TGTGCCAGCATTATGACATTCAACTATGGCTACACCTTC. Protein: CASIMTFNYGYTF.

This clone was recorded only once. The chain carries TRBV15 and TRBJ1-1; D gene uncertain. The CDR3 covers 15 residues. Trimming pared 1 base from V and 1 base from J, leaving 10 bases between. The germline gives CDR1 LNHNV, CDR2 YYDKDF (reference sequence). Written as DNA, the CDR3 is TGTGCCACCAGCAGAGTGGAGAGACAGAACACTGAAGCTTTCTTT. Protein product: CATSRVERQNTEAFF.

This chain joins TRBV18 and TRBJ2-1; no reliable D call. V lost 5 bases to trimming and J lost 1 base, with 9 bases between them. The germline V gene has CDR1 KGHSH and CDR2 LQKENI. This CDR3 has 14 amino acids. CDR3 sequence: CASSSQRSYNEQFF. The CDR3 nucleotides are TGTGCCAGCTCATCCCAGCGATCCTACAATGAGCAGTTCTTC.

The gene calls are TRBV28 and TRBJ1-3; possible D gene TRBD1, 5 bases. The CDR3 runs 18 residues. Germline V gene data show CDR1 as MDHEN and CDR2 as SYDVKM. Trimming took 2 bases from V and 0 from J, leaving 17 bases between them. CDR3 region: CASSLMGRQWSSGNTIYF. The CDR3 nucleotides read TGTGCCAGCAGTTTAATGGGGCGACAGTGGTCCTCTGGAAACACCATATATTTT.

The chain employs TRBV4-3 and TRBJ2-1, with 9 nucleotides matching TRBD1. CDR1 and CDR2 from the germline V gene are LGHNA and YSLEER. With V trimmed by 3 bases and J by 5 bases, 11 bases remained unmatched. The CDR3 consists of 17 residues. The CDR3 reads CASSHATGGPSDNEQFF. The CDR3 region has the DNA TGCGCCAGCAGCCATGCCACAGGGGGCCCATCAGACAATGAGCAGTTCTTC.

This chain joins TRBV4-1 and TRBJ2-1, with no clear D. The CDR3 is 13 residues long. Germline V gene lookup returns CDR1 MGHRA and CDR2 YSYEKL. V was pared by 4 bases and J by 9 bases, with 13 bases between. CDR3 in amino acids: CASSPRAAGEQFF. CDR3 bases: TGCGCCAGCAGCCCCCGGGCTGCTGGTGAGCAGTTCTTC.

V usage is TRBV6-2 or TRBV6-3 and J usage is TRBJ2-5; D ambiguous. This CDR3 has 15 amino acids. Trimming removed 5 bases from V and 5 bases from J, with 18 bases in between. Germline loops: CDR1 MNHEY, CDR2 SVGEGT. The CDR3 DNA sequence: TGTGCCAGCAGTCCGGGCCCAGGTTTGGATGAGACCCAGTACTTC. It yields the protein CASSPGPGLDETQYF.

The CDR3 is CASSPRTDGYTF. The CDR3 region has the DNA TGTGCCAGCTCACCGAGGACTGATGGCTACACCTTC. This chain connects TRBV18 to TRBJ1-2; D gene ambiguous. V dropped 3 bases and J dropped 6 bases, with 8 bases sitting between them. Germline values: CDR1 KGHSH, CDR2 LQKENI. This CDR3 region has 12 residues.

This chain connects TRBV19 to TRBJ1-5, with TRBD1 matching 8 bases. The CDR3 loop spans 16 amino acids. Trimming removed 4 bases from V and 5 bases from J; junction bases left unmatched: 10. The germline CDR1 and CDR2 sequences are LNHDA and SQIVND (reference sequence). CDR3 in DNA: TGTGCCAGTAGTACGTTACGACAGGGGTCTGATCAGCCCCAGCATTTT. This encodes CASSTLRQGSDQPQHF. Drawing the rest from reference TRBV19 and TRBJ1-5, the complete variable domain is DGGITQSPKYLFRKEGQNVTLSCEQNLNHDAMYWYRQDPGQGLRLIYYSQIVNDFQKGDIAEGYSVSREKKESFPLTVTSAQKNPTAFYLCASSTLRQGSDQPQHFGDGTRLSIL.

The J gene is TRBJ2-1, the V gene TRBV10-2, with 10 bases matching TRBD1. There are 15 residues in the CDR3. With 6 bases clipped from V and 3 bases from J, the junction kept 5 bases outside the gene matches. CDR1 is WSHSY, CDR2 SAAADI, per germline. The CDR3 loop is CASRTGTGDYNEQFF. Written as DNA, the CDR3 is TGCGCCAGCAGAACCGGGACAGGGGACTACAATGAGCAGTTCTTC.

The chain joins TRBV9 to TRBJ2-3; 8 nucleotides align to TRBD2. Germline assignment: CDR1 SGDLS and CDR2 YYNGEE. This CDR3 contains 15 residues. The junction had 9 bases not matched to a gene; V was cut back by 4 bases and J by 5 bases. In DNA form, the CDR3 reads TGTGCCAGCAGCCCCTCCGGGACTAGAGGAGATACGCAGTATTTT. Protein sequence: CASSPSGTRGDTQYF.

The CDR3 bases are TGTGCCAGCACCCGGACAGGGTTTACAGATACGCAGTATTTT. This gives the protein CASTRTGFTDTQYF. This rearrangement joins TRBV6-5 to TRBJ2-3; 8 nucleotides line up with TRBD1. V lost 7 bases to trimming and J lost 3 bases; unmatched junction nucleotides: 6. The CDR3 runs 14 residues. CDR1 and CDR2 (germline): MNHEY, SVGAGI.

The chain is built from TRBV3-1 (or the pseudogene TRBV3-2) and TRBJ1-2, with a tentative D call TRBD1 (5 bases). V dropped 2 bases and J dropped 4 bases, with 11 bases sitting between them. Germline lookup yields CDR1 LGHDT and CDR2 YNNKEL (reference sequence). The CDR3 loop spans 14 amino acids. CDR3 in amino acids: CASSQYTGFYGYTF. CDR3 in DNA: TGTGCCAGCAGCCAATATACAGGATTCTATGGCTACACCTTC.

CDR3 in amino acids: CASSYSASSGRYEQYV. The CDR3 DNA reads TGTGCCAGCAGTTACTCGGCGAGTAGCGGGAGATACGAGCAGTACGTC. This chain links TRBV6-2 or TRBV6-3 with TRBJ2-7; 9 bases map to TRBD2. V was pared by 0 bases and J by 4 bases, with 7 bases of the junction left unmatched. CDR3 length: 16 residues. From germline, CDR1 is MNHEY and CDR2 SVGEGT.

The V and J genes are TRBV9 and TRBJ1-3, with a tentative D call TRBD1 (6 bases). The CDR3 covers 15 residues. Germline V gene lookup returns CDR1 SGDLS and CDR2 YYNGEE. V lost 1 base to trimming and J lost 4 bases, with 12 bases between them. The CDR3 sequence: CASSVQGGVGNTIYF. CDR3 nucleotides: TGTGCCAGCAGCGTACAAGGGGGAGTAGGAAACACCATATATTTT.

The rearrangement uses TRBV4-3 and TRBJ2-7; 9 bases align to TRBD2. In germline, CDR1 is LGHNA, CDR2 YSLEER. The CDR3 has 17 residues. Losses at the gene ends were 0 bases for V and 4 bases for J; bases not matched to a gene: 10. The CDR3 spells CASSQDPGLATGYEQYV. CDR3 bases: TGCGCCAGCAGCCAAGATCCCGGACTAGCGACAGGATACGAGCAGTACGTC.

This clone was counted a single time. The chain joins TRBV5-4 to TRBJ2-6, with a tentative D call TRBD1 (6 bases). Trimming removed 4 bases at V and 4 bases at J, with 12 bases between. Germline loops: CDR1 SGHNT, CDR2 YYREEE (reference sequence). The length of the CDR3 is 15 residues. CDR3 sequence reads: CASSLTGSGANVLTF. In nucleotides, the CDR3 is TGTGCCAGCAGCCTAACAGGGTCGGGGGCCAACGTCCTGACTTTC.

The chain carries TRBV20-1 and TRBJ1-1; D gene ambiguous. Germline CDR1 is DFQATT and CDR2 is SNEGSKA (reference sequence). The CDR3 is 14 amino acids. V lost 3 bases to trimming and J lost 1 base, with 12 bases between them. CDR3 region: CSASKAERNTEAFF. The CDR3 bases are TGCAGTGCTAGTAAGGCAGAAAGGAACACTGAAGCTTTCTTT.

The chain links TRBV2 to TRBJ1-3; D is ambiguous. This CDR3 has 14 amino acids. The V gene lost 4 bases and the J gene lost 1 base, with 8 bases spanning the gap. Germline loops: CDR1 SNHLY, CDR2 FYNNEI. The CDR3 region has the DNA TGTGCCAGCAGTGGAATCAGGTCTGGAAACACCATATATTTT. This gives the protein CASSGIRSGNTIYF.

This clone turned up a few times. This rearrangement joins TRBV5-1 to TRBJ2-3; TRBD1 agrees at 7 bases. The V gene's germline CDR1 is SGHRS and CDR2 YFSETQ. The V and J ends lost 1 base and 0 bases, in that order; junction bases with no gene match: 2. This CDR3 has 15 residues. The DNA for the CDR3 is TGCGCCAGCAGCTTGTCGGGACAGAGCACAGATACGCAGTATTTT. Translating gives CASSLSGQSTDTQYF.

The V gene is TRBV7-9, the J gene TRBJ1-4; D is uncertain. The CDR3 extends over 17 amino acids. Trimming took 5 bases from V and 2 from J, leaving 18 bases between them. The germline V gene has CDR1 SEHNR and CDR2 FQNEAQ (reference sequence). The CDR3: CASSPSFTSATNEKLFF. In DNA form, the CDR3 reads TGTGCCAGCAGCCCTTCCTTTACAAGCGCGACTAATGAAAAACTGTTTTTT. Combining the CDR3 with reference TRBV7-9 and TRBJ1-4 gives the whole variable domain DTGVSQNPRHKITKRGQNVTFRCDPISEHNRLYWYRQTLGQGPEFLTYFQNEAQLEKSRLLSDRFSAERPKGSFSTLEIQRTEQGDSAMYLCASSPSFTSATNEKLFFGSGTQLSVL.